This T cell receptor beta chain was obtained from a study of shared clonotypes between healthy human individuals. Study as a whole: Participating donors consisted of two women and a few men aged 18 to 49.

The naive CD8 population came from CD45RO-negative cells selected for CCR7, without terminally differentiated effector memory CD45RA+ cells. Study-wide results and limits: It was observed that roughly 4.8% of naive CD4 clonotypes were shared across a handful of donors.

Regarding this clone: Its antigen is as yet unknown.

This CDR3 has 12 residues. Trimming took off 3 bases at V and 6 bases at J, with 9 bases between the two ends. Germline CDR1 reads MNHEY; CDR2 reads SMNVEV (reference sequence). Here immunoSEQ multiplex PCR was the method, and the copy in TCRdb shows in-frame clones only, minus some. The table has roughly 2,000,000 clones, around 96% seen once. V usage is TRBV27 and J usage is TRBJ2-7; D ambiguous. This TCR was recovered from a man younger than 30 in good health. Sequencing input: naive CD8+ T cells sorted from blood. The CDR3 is CASSFNAGEQYF. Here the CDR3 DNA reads TGTGCCAGCAGTTTCAACGCCGGCGAGCAGTACTTC.